This T cell receptor beta chain came from a study of blood T cell repertoires in COVID-19. The study assigned cohorts using participant-reported clinical history. All recovered Cohort 3 donors got two negative PCRs, got clearance, or saw symptom resolution. Per the original methods: How many nucleated cells were present was estimated from reference gene primer amplification. The protocol was immunoSEQ multiplex PCR, while the TCRdb copy is restricted to in-frame clones and leaves out a portion. V, J and clone size were drawn from that table, and D and trimming were deduced from the DNA. The sample consists of approximately 470,000 clones, about 90% of them appearing once. V lost 9 bases to trimming and J lost 6 bases, with 13 bases between them. Germline-derived CDR1 and CDR2 are ENHRY and SYGVKD. The CDR3 extends over 12 amino acids.

The source of this sequence is a woman younger than 30 who had recovered from COVID-19. The chain uses TRBV10-3 and TRBJ2-3; maybe TRBD1 (5 bases). The specimen sequenced was PBMCs or T cells enriched from blood (not recorded which). CDR3 sequence: CAISPSGDTQYF. For the CDR3, the DNA is TGTGCCATATCTCCGTCAGGGGATACGCAGTATTTT.